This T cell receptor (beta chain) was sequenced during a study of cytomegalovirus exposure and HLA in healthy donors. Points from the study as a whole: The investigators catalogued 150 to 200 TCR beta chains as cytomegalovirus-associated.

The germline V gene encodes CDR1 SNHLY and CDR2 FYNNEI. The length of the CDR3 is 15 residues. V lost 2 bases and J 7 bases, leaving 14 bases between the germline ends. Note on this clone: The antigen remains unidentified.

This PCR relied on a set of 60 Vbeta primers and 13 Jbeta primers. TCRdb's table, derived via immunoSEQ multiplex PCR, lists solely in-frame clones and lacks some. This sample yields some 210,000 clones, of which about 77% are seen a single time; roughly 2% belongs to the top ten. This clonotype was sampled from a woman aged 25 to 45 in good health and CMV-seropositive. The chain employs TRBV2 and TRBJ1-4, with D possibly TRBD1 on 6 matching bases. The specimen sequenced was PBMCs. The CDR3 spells CASSELGAGVEKLFF. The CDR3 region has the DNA TGTGCCAGCAGTGAACTAGGGGCAGGGGTTGAAAAACTGTTTTTT.